The 5 T cell receptor beta chains reported below all come from one sample, sequenced in a study of cytomegalovirus exposure and HLA in healthy donors. Use of 60 Vbeta and 13 Jbeta primers characterized the PCR. Generated by immunoSEQ multiplex PCR, the TCRdb table keeps only in-frame clones and is missing some. Seen here are 80,000 to 95,000 clones, nearly 80% observed once, and the top ten hold around 6%. Source material: PBMCs. The receptors originated from a female donor in good health and CMV-seronegative.

The chain carries TRBV4-2 and TRBJ1-1; the match to TRBD1 covers 7 bases. The ends lost 0 bases at V and 1 base at J; junction bases unmatched: 2. The germline CDR1 and CDR2 sequences are LGHNA and YNFKEQ. This CDR3 has 15 residues. CDR3 protein: CASSQETGRNTEAFF. In DNA, the CDR3 is TGTGCCAGCAGCCAAGAGACAGGGAGGAACACTGAAGCTTTCTTT.

CDR3 loop: CASSSDSYEQYF. CDR3 nucleotides: TGTGCCAGCAGTTCCGACAGTTACGAGCAGTACTTC. The chain carries TRBV28 and TRBJ2-7, with D perhaps matching TRBD1 (5 bases). V gave up 4 bases and J gave up 4 bases, with 8 bases separating them. CDR1 MDHEN and CDR2 SYDVKM come from the germline V gene. CDR3 length: 12 residues.

The chain uses TRBV28 and TRBJ1-5; TRBD1 matches at 11 bases. Germline trimming cut 5 bases from V and 3 bases from J; bases unmatched to any gene: 15. This CDR3 spans 19 amino acids. Germline loops: CDR1 MDHEN, CDR2 SYDVKM. CDR3 loop: CASSPWGTGGRKANQPQHF. CDR3 DNA: TGTGCCAGCAGTCCCTGGGGGACAGGGGGTAGAAAGGCCAATCAGCCCCAGCATTTT.

This chain uses TRBV29-1 with TRBJ2-7, with 10 positions matching TRBD1. Germline V gives CDR1 SQVTM, CDR2 ANQGSEA. The trim removed 2 bases at V and 5 bases at J, leaving 9 bases unmatched. This CDR3 comprises 15 residues. CDR3 in amino acids: CSVETPGQGENEQYF. Here the CDR3 DNA reads TGCAGCGTTGAAACCCCCGGACAGGGGGAGAACGAGCAGTACTTC.

V and J are TRBV28 and TRBJ1-3; D is perhaps TRBD1 (6 bases). CDR3 size: 17 residues. CDR1 and CDR2 (germline): MDHEN, SYDVKM. Trimming left V 4 bases short and J 0 bases short, with 16 bases between. CDR3 bases: TGTGCCAGCAGTTCCTATATCCGGGGGGCCTCTGGAAACACCATATATTTT. Translation: CASSSYIRGASGNTIYF.